This is a list of T cell receptor beta chains from one sample in a study of blood T cell repertoires in COVID-19. This table comes from immunoSEQ multiplex PCR, and its TCRdb copy is limited to in-frame clones, with some not included. Of approximately 24,000 clones in the sample, under 95% are singletons; the top ten hold 4%. Sequences were obtained from peripheral blood. These TCRs come from a woman aged 45-65 years with active COVID-19. The CDR3 runs from the conserved cysteine through the conserved F or W. D genes are given only for firm matches. A clone size is listed for some rows: how often the clone was seen (once, few, many), or a class if it is expanded.

NA,NA,TRBV6-5,TRBJ2-1,TGTGCCAGCAGTTACTCAGCGGGTGCCCACAATGAGCAGTTCTTC,CASSYSAGAHNEQFF
TRBD1,NA,TRBV3-1/TRBV3-2,TRBJ1-2,TGTGCCAGCAGCCCCGGGGGACAGTTGGACTATGGCTACACCTTC,CASSPGGQLDYGYTF
TRBD2,once,TRBV19,TRBJ2-3,TGTGCCAGTAGTATAGGACTAGCGGGAGGGCCCTTTACAGATACGCAGTATTTT,CASSIGLAGGPFTDTQYF
TRBD2,NA,TRBV18,TRBJ2-1,TGTGCCAGCTCACCTTCTAGCGGATCCTACAATGAGCAGTTCTTC,CASSPSSGSYNEQFF
NA,NA,TRBV6-2/TRBV6-3,TRBJ1-2,TGTGCCAGCAGTTACTCGACAGTGGCCGGCTACACCTTC,CASSYSTVAGYTF
TRBD1,NA,TRBV28,TRBJ2-1,TGTGCCAGCAGTTACCGGACAGGCGCTGCGAGCTCCTACAATGAGCAGTTCTTC,CASSYRTGAASSYNEQFF
NA,NA,TRBV5-1,TRBJ2-2,TGCGCCAGCAGCTTGGACTATTGGGCGAACACCGGGGAGCTGTTTTTT,CASSLDYWANTGELFF
NA,NA,TRBV11-2,TRBJ2-2,TGTGCCAGCAGCTTAGGAGGTTTTGGAACCGGGGAGCTGTTTTTT,CASSLGGFGTGELFF
NA,NA,TRBV9,TRBJ2-1,TGTGCCAGCAGCGAGGTGGGTAGCGGAGCTAATGAGCAGTTCTTC,CASSEVGSGANEQFF
NA,NA,TRBV4-1,TRBJ1-4,TGCGCCAGCAGCCTTCTCAGTGGGGAGACTAATGAAAAACTGTTTTTT,CASSLLSGETNEKLFF
NA,NA,TRBV18,TRBJ1-4,TGTGCCAGCTCACCAGAGAAGCTCGGGGAACTGTTTTTT,CASSPEKLGELFF
TRBD2,NA,TRBV2,TRBJ2-1,TGTGCCAGCAGTGAACTAGCGGGGGCCTACAATGAGCAGTTCTTC,CASSELAGAYNEQFF
TRBD1,NA,TRBV7-7,TRBJ2-6,TGTGCTAGCAGCCCCAGACAGGGATATTCTGGGGCCAACGTCCTGACTTTC,CASSPRQGYSGANVLTF
NA,NA,TRBV4-2,TRBJ1-6,TGTGCCAGCAGCCAAGAGCTTAGCGGGAATTCACCCCTCCACTTT,CASSQELSGNSPLHF
TRBD2,once,TRBV5-1,TRBJ2-3,TGCGCCAGCAGCTTCCGACTAGCGGGAGCGGGGCTGACAGATACGCAGTATTTT,CASSFRLAGAGLTDTQYF
TRBD2,NA,TRBV18,TRBJ2-5,TGTGCCAGCTCATCTGCGGGAGTCGGCCAAGAGACCCAGTACTTC,CASSSAGVGQETQYF
NA,NA,TRBV10-3,TRBJ1-2,TGTGCCATCAGACTCTTCGACTCTGGAGGCTACACCTTC,CAIRLFDSGGYTF
NA,NA,TRBV23-1,TRBJ2-7,TGCGCCAGCATTTGGCCAGGGGGCGGACTAGCGATCTACGAGCAGTACTTC,CASIWPGGGLAIYEQYF
NA,NA,TRBV11-2,TRBJ1-6,TGTGCCAGCAGCTTAGAGTTGGGGAGGCGGGATTCACCCCTCCACTTT,CASSLELGRRDSPLHF
TRBD1,once,TRBV6-5,TRBJ1-2,TGTGCCAGCAGGAGGACAGGGGCAGCGTATGGCTACACCTTC,CASRRTGAAYGYTF
NA,NA,TRBV7-2,TRBJ2-3,TGTGCCAGCAGTTCAGGCGGGAACACAGATACGCAGTATTTT,CASSSGGNTDTQYF
NA,NA,TRBV20-1,TRBJ2-5,TGCAGTGCTAGCCTACGGGAGACCCAGTACTTC,CSASLRETQYF
NA,NA,TRBV7-8,TRBJ2-2,TGTGCTGCAGTCCCCAGGGGCACCGGGGAGCTGTTTTTT,CAAVPRGTGELFF
NA,NA,TRBV19,TRBJ1-5,TGTGCCAGTAGTATGGCTGGGGGGGAGGGGCGGCAGCCCCAGCATTTT,CASSMAGGEGRQPQHF
TRBD2,NA,TRBV9,TRBJ2-3,TGTGCCAGCAGCGTAGGACTAGCGGGATCAGATACGCAGTATTTT,CASSVGLAGSDTQYF
NA,NA,TRBV7-8,TRBJ1-1,TGTGCCAGCAGCCCCCTCGGGGTAATGAACACTGAAGCTTTCTTT,CASSPLGVMNTEAFF
NA,few,TRBV24-1,TRBJ2-1,TGTGCCACCAGTGATTCTGGGGCAGGGGTAACCAATGAGCAGTTCTTC,CATSDSGAGVTNEQFF
NA,NA,TRBV7-8,TRBJ1-1,TGTGCCAGCAGCTTATCACCCGGGGGGAGTGTCACTGAAGCTTTCTTT,CASSLSPGGSVTEAFF
NA,NA,TRBV3-1/TRBV3-2,TRBJ2-3,TGTGCCAGCAGCCAAGGACTGGGCACAGATACGCAGTATTTT,CASSQGLGTDTQYF
NA,NA,TRBV3-1/TRBV3-2,TRBJ1-3,TGTGCCAGCAGCTTGGGCGTAGCTGGAAACACCATATATTTT,CASSLGVAGNTIYF
TRBD1,NA,TRBV6-5,TRBJ2-2,TGTGCCAGCCTGGACAGGAGTGGGGAGCTGTTTTTT,CASLDRSGELFF
TRBD1,NA,TRBV2,TRBJ1-5,TGTGCCAGCAGTGTAGGGACAGGGGGTAGCAATCAGCCCCAGCATTTT,CASSVGTGGSNQPQHF
NA,NA,TRBV6-6,TRBJ1-1,TGTGCCAGCAGTCGAGCGTCTGCCGAAGCTTTCTTT,CASSRASAEAFF
NA,NA,TRBV3-1/TRBV3-2,TRBJ2-2,TGTGCCAGCAGCCAAGGCCCAGCGGTAAACACCGGGGAGCTGTTTTTT,CASSQGPAVNTGELFF
NA,NA,TRBV27,TRBJ1-2,TGTGCCAGCAGTTTATCGACAGGTGGGGGCTATGGCTACACCTTC,CASSLSTGGGYGYTF
NA,NA,TRBV25-1,TRBJ1-3,TGTGCCAGCAGTGCGGTCTCTGGAAACACCATATATTTT,CASSAVSGNTIYF
NA,NA,TRBV5-1,TRBJ1-1,TGCGCCAGCAGGCGCGGCGACCCCGACACTGAAGCTTTCTTT,CASRRGDPDTEAFF
NA,NA,TRBV3-1/TRBV3-2,TRBJ2-1,TGTGCCAGTGCTACAGGGTCCTACAATGAGCAGTTCTTC,CASATGSYNEQFF
TRBD2,NA,TRBV28,TRBJ2-7,TGTGCCAGCAGTTTAGCCTTTAGCGGGAGGGCCAGTTACGAGCAGTACTTC,CASSLAFSGRASYEQYF
TRBD1,once,TRBV5-4,TRBJ1-2,TGTGCCAGCAGGCGACAGGGAGTGAACTATGGCTACACCTTC,CASRRQGVNYGYTF
NA,NA,TRBV2,TRBJ1-1,TGTGCCAGCAATTGGGGCCAGTACACTGAAGCTTTCTTT,CASNWGQYTEAFF
TRBD1,NA,TRBV7-9,TRBJ1-3,TGTGCCAGCAGCCACCCAGGGGGCTCTGGAAACACCATATATTTT,CASSHPGGSGNTIYF
NA,NA,TRBV25-1,TRBJ2-3,TGTGCCAGCAGTGGGCAAACAGATACGCAGTATTTT,CASSGQTDTQYF
TRBD1,NA,TRBV18,TRBJ1-1,TGTGCCAGCTCACCGACAGGGCGGAGTACTGAAGCTTTCTTT,CASSPTGRSTEAFF
NA,NA,TRBV2,TRBJ1-6,TGTGCCAGCAGCCCCACAAGCTCCTATAATTCACCCCTCCACTTT,CASSPTSSYNSPLHF